Listed below are T cell receptor beta chains from one sample, sequenced in a study of blood T cells in healthy people across ages. TCRdb re-derived calls from the 5' RACE reads in MiXCR, one entry per CDR3 protein. The sample comprises 870,000 or so distinct CDR3 sequences, 29% of which are singletons, and about 18% rests with the top ten. The sequenced sample was blood. These receptors were taken from a woman aged 80 or over in good health. Each CDR3 is given with its conserved first and last residue. Fields, in order: V gene, J gene, D gene, clone size, CDR3 protein, CDR3 DNA. D genes are given only for firm matches. Where a row states a size, it is once, few, many or the class of an expanded clone; other rows omit it.

V: TRBV7-9; J: TRBJ2-3; D: TRBD2; size: many; CDR3: CASIVGPSGDVGTQYF; DNA: TGTGCCAGCATCGTAGGTCCTAGCGGAGACGTGGGGACGCAGTATTTT
V: TRBV18; J: TRBJ2-7; D: TRBD2; size: NA; CDR3: CASSPLTSVYEQYF; DNA: TGTGCCAGCTCACCATTGACTAGCGTGTACGAGCAGTACTTC
V: TRBV28; J: TRBJ1-5; D: NA; size: few; CDR3: CANGRDSNQPQHF; DNA: TGTGCCAACGGGAGGGATAGCAATCAGCCCCAGCATTTT
V: TRBV20-1; J: TRBJ2-3; D: NA; size: few; CDR3: CSARDPLRGGTDTQYF; DNA: TGCAGTGCTAGAGATCCCTTGCGGGGCGGCACAGATACGCAGTATTTT
V: TRBV15; J: TRBJ2-3; D: NA; size: many; CDR3: CATSRDRTTQYF; DNA: TGTGCCACCAGCAGAGATCGAACTACGCAGTATTTT
V: TRBV30; J: TRBJ2-2; D: TRBD1; size: NA; CDR3: CAWNRGLGTGERFF; DNA: TGTGCCTGGAACAGGGGGCTCGGCACCGGGGAGCGGTTTTTT
V: TRBV6-1; J: TRBJ2-6; D: NA; size: many; CDR3: CASSDVIGQRASGANVLTF; DNA: TGTGCCAGCAGTGATGTGATCGGACAGCGTGCCTCTGGGGCCAACGTCCTGACTTTC
V: TRBV28; J: TRBJ1-2; D: NA; size: many; CDR3: CASNNQGFYGYTF; DNA: TGTGCCAGCAATAATCAGGGGTTCTATGGCTACACCTTC
V: TRBV12-3/TRBV12-4; J: TRBJ2-7; D: NA; size: many; CDR3: CASSLRQPPYEQYF; DNA: TGTGCCAGCAGTTTGAGGCAGCCCCCTTACGAGCAGTACTTC
V: TRBV16; J: TRBJ2-7; D: NA; size: many; CDR3: CASSQISTTFSYEQYF; DNA: TGTGCCAGCAGCCAAATTAGTACTACCTTCTCCTACGAGCAGTACTTC
V: TRBV2; J: TRBJ2-1; D: TRBD2; size: few; CDR3: CASRMGLAKRNEQFF; DNA: TGTGCCAGCAGGATGGGACTAGCAAAGAGGAATGAGCAGTTCTTC
V: TRBV20-1; J: TRBJ2-5; D: NA; size: many; CDR3: CSARDWGRKQETQYF; DNA: TGCAGTGCTAGAGATTGGGGGCGGAAGCAAGAGACCCAGTACTTC
V: TRBV12-3/TRBV12-4; J: TRBJ1-2; D: NA; size: few; CDR3: CAGSLQGIYGYTF; DNA: TGTGCCGGCAGCCTCCAGGGAATTTATGGCTACACCTTC
V: TRBV20-1; J: TRBJ1-5; D: NA; size: few; CDR3: CSARDNFDQPQHF; DNA: TGCAGTGCTAGAGATAACTTCGATCAGCCCCAGCATTTT
V: TRBV20-1; J: TRBJ2-1; D: NA; size: NA; CDR3: CSASPGGRNNEQFF; DNA: TGCAGTGCTAGCCCGGGGGGCCGAAACAATGAGCAGTTCTTC
V: TRBV28; J: TRBJ2-1; D: NA; size: few; CDR3: CASSLYRSKQFF; DNA: TGTGCCAGCAGTTTATACAGGAGTAAGCAGTTCTTC
V: TRBV13; J: TRBJ2-1; D: NA; size: NA; CDR3: CASSPRGWGRTYNEQFF; DNA: TGTGCCAGCAGCCCGCGTGGGTGGGGGCGAACCTACAATGAGCAGTTCTTC
V: TRBV30; J: TRBJ1-2; D: NA; size: few; CDR3: CAWSVMFVVRIGGYTF; DNA: TGTGCCTGGAGTGTTATGTTCGTTGTCCGCATAGGAGGCTACACCTTC
V: TRBV7-2; J: TRBJ2-6; D: TRBD2; size: many; CDR3: CASSLVGGGVGANVLTF; DNA: TGTGCCAGCAGCTTAGTCGGCGGGGGGGTCGGGGCCAACGTCCTGACTTTC
V: TRBV9; J: TRBJ2-7; D: NA; size: many; CDR3: CASSVGPSEIEYF; DNA: TGTGCCAGCAGCGTAGGCCCTTCGGAGATTGAGTACTTC
V: TRBV6-6; J: TRBJ1-5; D: NA; size: NA; CDR3: CASSHQQGHQPQHF; DNA: TGTGCCAGCAGCCATCAACAGGGACATCAGCCCCAGCATTTT
V: TRBV7-7; J: TRBJ2-3; D: TRBD2; size: many; CDR3: CASSLTGGAGDTQYF; DNA: TGTGCCAGCAGCTTAACCGGGGGGGCGGGAGATACGCAGTATTTT
V: TRBV7-2; J: TRBJ1-2; D: NA; size: NA; CDR3: CASKTGPRVYDYGYTF; DNA: TGTGCCAGCAAGACAGGACCCAGGGTGTATGACTATGGCTACACCTTC
V: TRBV10-3; J: TRBJ2-3; D: NA; size: once; CDR3: CAIRETSTDTQYF; DNA: TGTGCCATCAGAGAGACCTCCACAGATACGCAGTATTTT
V: TRBV21-1; J: TRBJ2-5; D: NA; size: many; CDR3: CASSKAPTYF; DNA: TGTGCCAGCAGCAAAGCCCCCACGTACTTC
V: TRBV7-2; J: TRBJ1-5; D: NA; size: few; CDR3: CASSLRGAYQPQHF; DNA: TGTGCCAGCAGCCTAAGGGGGGCCTATCAGCCCCAGCATTTT
V: TRBV7-8; J: TRBJ2-5; D: NA; size: NA; CDR3: CASSFPDHQEETQYF; DNA: TGTGCCAGCAGCTTTCCGGATCACCAAGAGGAGACCCAGTACTTC
V: TRBV20-1; J: TRBJ2-1; D: NA; size: many; CDR3: CSATPGAVGNEQFF; DNA: TGCAGTGCTACCCCAGGGGCCGTCGGGAATGAGCAGTTCTTC
V: TRBV13; J: TRBJ2-5; D: TRBD1; size: many; CDR3: CASSSRQGIRETQYF; DNA: TGTGCCAGCAGCTCTAGACAGGGCATAAGGGAGACCCAGTACTTC
V: TRBV4-3; J: TRBJ2-5; D: TRBD2; size: many; CDR3: CASSQDPSGGAQETQYF; DNA: TGCGCCAGCAGCCAAGATCCTAGCGGGGGGGCCCAAGAGACCCAGTACTTC
V: TRBV7-2; J: TRBJ2-3; D: TRBD2; size: many; CDR3: CASVQGAGGSTDTQYF; DNA: TGTGCCAGCGTTCAAGGGGCGGGGGGGAGCACAGATACGCAGTATTTT
V: TRBV12-3/TRBV12-4; J: TRBJ2-3; D: NA; size: few; CDR3: CASSLAGVVSDTQYF; DNA: TGTGCCAGCAGTTTAGCGGGGGTGGTGTCAGATACGCAGTATTTT
V: TRBV7-8; J: TRBJ2-5; D: NA; size: many; CDR3: CASSLAPGGETQYF; DNA: TGCGCCAGCAGCTTGGCCCCAGGGGGGGAGACCCAGTACTTC
V: TRBV18; J: TRBJ2-3; D: NA; size: NA; CDR3: CASSPPRTADSDTQYF; DNA: TGTGCCAGCTCACCACCACGGACAGCGGACTCAGATACGCAGTATTTT
V: TRBV6-2/TRBV6-3; J: TRBJ1-1; D: TRBD1; size: few; CDR3: CASSYLGQGFTEAFF; DNA: TGTGCCAGCAGTTACCTGGGACAGGGCTTTACTGAAGCTTTCTTT
V: TRBV20-1; J: TRBJ1-5; D: NA; size: NA; CDR3: CSAVQGSQPQHF; DNA: TGCAGTGCCGTACAGGGAAGTCAGCCCCAGCATTTT
V: TRBV10-3; J: TRBJ2-2; D: NA; size: few; CDR3: CAISESRGYTAGELFF; DNA: TGTGCCATCAGTGAGTCGAGGGGGTATACGGCCGGGGAGCTGTTTTTT
V: TRBV7-9; J: TRBJ2-1; D: TRBD2; size: many; CDR3: CASSLGQGGDNEQFF; DNA: TGTGCCAGCAGCTTAGGGCAGGGAGGGGACAATGAGCAGTTCTTC
V: TRBV6-2/TRBV6-3; J: TRBJ2-1; D: TRBD2; size: many; CDR3: CASLPGGTNNEQFF; DNA: TGTGCCAGCCTCCCCGGGGGGACTAACAATGAGCAGTTCTTC
V: TRBV10-2; J: TRBJ2-1; D: TRBD2; size: many; CDR3: CASSPSGGAGSEQFF; DNA: TGCGCCAGCAGCCCTAGCGGGGGGGCCGGGAGTGAGCAGTTCTTC
V: TRBV10-3; J: TRBJ1-2; D: NA; size: many; CDR3: CAISAYRDPPEGYTF; DNA: TGTGCCATCAGTGCATACCGGGACCCCCCAGAGGGCTACACCTTC
V: TRBV12-3/TRBV12-4; J: TRBJ1-1; D: NA; size: few; CDR3: CASSSRGLFFF; DNA: TGTGCCAGCAGTAGCCGGGGCCTCTTTTTCTTT
V: TRBV20-1; J: TRBJ2-7; D: NA; size: NA; CDR3: CSAPTGYNYEQYF; DNA: TGCAGTGCTCCGACGGGTTATAACTACGAGCAGTACTTC
V: TRBV14; J: TRBJ1-1; D: NA; size: NA; CDR3: CASSPLTEAFF; DNA: TGTGCCAGTAGCCCCCTCACTGAAGCTTTCTTT
V: TRBV20-1; J: TRBJ2-1; D: NA; size: many; CDR3: CSARGENEQFF; DNA: TGCAGTGCTAGAGGGGAGAATGAGCAGTTCTTC
V: TRBV6-1; J: TRBJ1-1; D: NA; size: few; CDR3: CASSFTGMNTEAFF; DNA: TGTGCCAGCAGTTTCACAGGGATGAACACTGAAGCTTTCTTT
V: TRBV7-2; J: TRBJ2-7; D: TRBD2; size: many; CDR3: CASSLALRGGEQYF; DNA: TGTGCCAGCAGCTTAGCTTTGCGGGGGGGGGAGCAGTACTTC
V: TRBV4-2; J: TRBJ1-1; D: TRBD1; size: many; CDR3: CASSPTGGRTEAFF; DNA: TGTGCCAGCAGCCCGACAGGGGGTAGGACTGAAGCTTTCTTT
V: TRBV20-1; J: TRBJ2-5; D: TRBD1; size: few; CDR3: CSAGIGGLGQETQYF; DNA: TGCAGTGCTGGGATAGGGGGCCTCGGTCAAGAGACCCAGTACTTC
V: TRBV10-1; J: TRBJ2-7; D: TRBD1; size: many; CDR3: CASSGAGTGRNYEQYF; DNA: TGCGCCAGCAGTGGAGCCGGGACAGGGAGAAACTACGAGCAGTACTTC
V: TRBV6-1; J: TRBJ1-2; D: NA; size: many; CDR3: CASSEGGAAYYGYTF; DNA: TGTGCCAGCAGTGAGGGGGGGGCGGCTTACTATGGCTACACCTTC
V: TRBV5-4; J: TRBJ2-5; D: NA; size: many; CDR3: CASSAKDRQETQYF; DNA: TGTGCCAGCAGCGCCAAGGACAGACAAGAGACCCAGTACTTC